Below are 26 T cell receptor beta chains sequenced from a single sample in a study of PD-1 blockade in classical Hodgkin lymphoma. As to time point: newly diagnosed, previously untreated cHL patient sample. The authors purified CD4+ T cells from thawed PBMCs by magnetic negative selection. Assay: immunoSEQ multiplex PCR; the TCRdb copy retains only in-frame clones and omits some. The sample records about 20,000 clones, nearly 90% being singletons. Sequenced material: CD4+ T cells from blood. The source is a human donor with classical Hodgkin lymphoma.

This chain links TRBV5-1 with TRBJ1-4; 9 bases line up with TRBD1. The CDR3 is 18 amino acids. Trimming removed 4 bases from V and 5 bases from J; junction bases left unmatched: 15. CDR1 is SGHRS, CDR2 YFSETQ, per germline. The CDR3: CASSIGQGMGGANEKLFF. DNA of the CDR3: TGCGCCAGCAGCATAGGACAGGGGATGGGCGGTGCAAATGAAAAACTGTTTTTT.

This clone was seen just once. V is TRBV28 and J is TRBJ2-6, with D possibly being TRBD1 (6 bases). Germline-derived CDR1 and CDR2 are MDHEN and SYDVKM. The CDR3 totals 18 residues. Between the trimmed V and J ends, which lost 4 bases and 0 bases, there was a span of 16 bases. Written as DNA, the CDR3 is TGTGCCAGCAGTTCCCCTGCAGGGGTGCACTCTGGGGCCAACGTCCTGACTTTC. As protein: CASSSPAGVHSGANVLTF.

This sequence joins TRBV7-8 and TRBJ1-2, with D unresolved. Trimming cost V 10 bases and J 0 bases, with 12 bases left between them. The length of the CDR3 is 13 residues. The germline V gene has CDR1 SGHVS and CDR2 FQNEAQ. The CDR3 loop is CAIRRGTNYGYTF. The CDR3 DNA follows: TGTGCCATACGGCGGGGAACTAACTATGGCTACACCTTC.

This rearrangement joins TRBV7-2 to TRBJ1-4; D perhaps matches TRBD1 (5 bases). This CDR3 is built from 13 residues. V was shortened by 0 bases and J by 10 bases, with 9 bases between the two germline ends. Germline V CDR1 and CDR2: SGHTA, FQGNSA. As DNA, the CDR3 is TGTGCCAGCAGCTTAGCGCTCGGGGGAAAACTGTTTTTT. Translated, it gives CASSLALGGKLFF.

The chain links TRBV25-1 to TRBJ1-1, with D possibly being TRBD1 (5 bases). Trimming cost V 6 bases and J 4 bases, with 12 bases left between them. The germline CDR1 and CDR2 sequences are MGHDK and SYGVNS. The CDR3 is 13 residues long. The CDR3 region has the DNA TGTGCCAGCAGGGGGGGGGTGGTCACTGAAGCTTTCTTT. Residues: CASRGGVVTEAFF.

The chain recombines TRBV30 with TRBJ2-7; 14 bases are shared with TRBD2. The V gene's germline CDR1 is GTSNPN and CDR2 SVGIG (reference sequence). The CDR3 contains 15 residues. V was pared by 2 bases and J by 5 bases, with 5 bases of the junction left unmatched. The CDR3 DNA reads as TGTGCCTGGAGTAAGGGACTAGCGGGAGTAAACGAGCAGTACTTC. It translates to CAWSKGLAGVNEQYF.

Of note for this clone: One end of the junction fails to match germline, which may point to a read error. V is TRBV7-3 and J is TRBJ2-5; TRBD2 aligns across 11 bases. CDR3 length: 15 amino acids. CDR1 SGHTA and CDR2 FQGTGA come from the germline V gene. The CDR3 protein is CASSVTSGGGETQYF. The CDR3 nucleotides are TGTGCCAGCAGCGTAACTAGCGGGGGTGGGGAGACCCAGTACTTC.

This chain uses TRBV7-9 with TRBJ1-2; TRBD1 matches at 8 bases. The J segment lost 7 bases and the V segment lost 5 bases, leaving 12 bases of the junction unmatched. CDR3 size: 15 residues. Germline values: CDR1 SEHNR, CDR2 FQNEAQ (reference sequence). CDR3 nucleotide sequence: TGTGCCAGCAGCCGTACCGGCCGGACAGGGCCTGGCTACACCTTC. This gives the protein CASSRTGRTGPGYTF.

The chain has TRBV5-6 and TRBJ2-1, with 7 bases identical to TRBD1. CDR1 and CDR2 (germline): SGHDT, YYEEEE. The CDR3 sequence is 15 residues long. V shed 1 base, J shed 3 bases, and the junction held 4 bases outside the gene matches. The CDR3 DNA follows: TGTGCCAGCAGCTTGACAGGGGTGGGCTACAATGAGCAGTTCTTC. Its translation: CASSLTGVGYNEQFF.

J is TRBJ2-7 and V is TRBV2, with D perhaps assigned TRBD1 or TRBD2 (5 bases each). The germline gives CDR1 SNHLY, CDR2 FYNNEI. V was pared by 7 bases and J by 6 bases, with 22 bases between. The CDR3 covers 15 residues. The CDR3 loop reads CASKEGTGPDSEQYF. Written as DNA, the CDR3 is TGTGCCAGCAAAGAGGGAACAGGTCCGGACTCCGAGCAGTACTTC.

This clone showed up just once. This chain uses TRBV11-3 with TRBJ2-7, with D unresolved. This CDR3 is 12 amino acids long. Germline V gene sequence: CDR1 SGHNT, CDR2 YENEEA. The germline V and J ends were trimmed by 1 base and 5 bases, with 6 bases remaining between them. The DNA for the CDR3 is TGTGCCAGCAGCTTAGTGCCTCACGAGCAGTACTTC. This sequence encodes CASSLVPHEQYF.

This chain joins TRBV5-4 and TRBJ1-6; 9 bases map to TRBD1. Germline V gives CDR1 SGHNT, CDR2 YYREEE (reference sequence). This CDR3 has 17 amino acids. V dropped 0 bases and J dropped 11; count of bases not matched to a gene: 12. The CDR3 region has the DNA TGTGCCAGCAGCTTGGATACAGGGGGCGCGATGGATCCACCCCTCCACTTT. It is translated as CASSLDTGGAMDPPLHF.

The chain employs TRBV11-3 and TRBJ2-7; D is unresolved. The ends were cut back, 1 base at V and 4 bases at J, with 11 bases in the middle. Per germline, CDR1 SGHNT and CDR2 YENEEA. This CDR3 contains 14 residues. CDR3: CASSLALVAYEQYF. The CDR3 DNA reads as TGTGCCAGCAGCTTAGCGCTAGTCGCGTACGAGCAGTACTTC.

This clone appeared a single time. The V and J genes are TRBV9 and TRBJ2-7; TRBD1 agrees at 7 bases. V was clipped by 0 bases and J by 2 bases; unmatched bases: 5. Looked up from germline, CDR1 is SGDLS and CDR2 is YYNGEE. This CDR3 is built from 15 residues. Here the CDR3 DNA reads TGTGCCAGCAGCGTAGGCCCGGGACAGACCTACGAGCAGTACTTC. This gives the protein CASSVGPGQTYEQYF.

V usage is TRBV6-5 and J usage is TRBJ2-7; 10 positions agree with TRBD2. The CDR3 length is 14 residues. The ends lost 8 bases at V and 2 bases at J; junction bases unmatched: 6. CDR1 and CDR2 (germline): MNHEY, SVGAGI. CDR3: CASERLAGAYEQYF. DNA of the CDR3: TGTGCCAGCGAACGCCTAGCGGGAGCCTACGAGCAGTACTTC.

The V call is TRBV19, the J call TRBJ2-1, with a tentative D call TRBD1 (6 bases). The V end was cut by 3 bases, the J end by 6 bases, with 9 bases between. Germline V gives CDR1 LNHDA, CDR2 SQIVND (reference sequence). CDR3 length: 13 residues. CDR3 loop: CASSIPRGNEQFF. The DNA for the CDR3 is TGTGCCAGTAGTATTCCCAGGGGCAATGAGCAGTTCTTC.

V and J are TRBV7-8 and TRBJ2-7; no reliable D call. This CDR3 is 13 amino acids long. Looked up from germline, CDR1 is SGHVS and CDR2 is FQNEAQ. V gave up 1 base and J gave up 1 base, with 5 bases separating them. The CDR3 is CASSLGRSYEQYF. The CDR3 DNA follows: TGTGCCAGCAGCTTAGGACGGTCCTACGAGCAGTACTTC.

The J gene is TRBJ2-7, the V gene TRBV12-5; no reliable D call. This CDR3 has 11 amino acids. Trimming removed 2 bases from V and 7 bases from J, with 6 bases in between. Germline assignment: CDR1 LGHNT and CDR2 FRNRAP. The CDR3 loop reads CASGLLREQYF. CDR3 DNA: TGTGCTAGTGGTTTGCTCAGGGAGCAGTACTTC.

The CDR3 protein is CASSLDRLALLDTQYF. DNA of the CDR3: TGTGCCAGCAGCTTAGACCGGTTGGCCCTGTTAGATACGCAGTATTTT. This chain links TRBV11-3 with TRBJ2-3; D remains ambiguous. Deletions cut 0 bases from V and 5 bases from J, with 15 bases between. This CDR3 is built from 16 residues. Per germline, CDR1 SGHNT and CDR2 YENEEA.

V gene TRBV19 combines with J gene TRBJ1-2; 8 bases agree with TRBD1. Trimming cost V 4 bases and J 8 bases; bases outside gene matches: 12. The CDR3 runs to 15 residues. The germline V gene encodes CDR1 LNHDA and CDR2 SQIVND (reference sequence). The CDR3 protein is CASSTSGGPTAGYTF. The CDR3 nucleotides read TGTGCCAGTAGTACCTCAGGGGGCCCCACGGCGGGCTACACCTTC.

The chain couples TRBV7-9 to TRBJ2-1; 9 nucleotides line up with TRBD1. Unmatched junction bases numbered 7, after V lost 3 bases and J lost 7 bases. Germline loops: CDR1 SEHNR, CDR2 FQNEAQ (reference sequence). The CDR3 runs to 15 residues. The DNA of the CDR3 is TGTGCCAGCAGCTTGGGACAGGGACTTATTAATGAGCAGTTCTTC. Encoded protein: CASSLGQGLINEQFF.

This chain's CDR3 is CASSPISQGLTYEQYF. CDR3 nucleotide sequence: TGTGCCAGCTCACCAATCAGCCAGGGGCTAACCTACGAGCAGTACTTC. J is TRBJ2-7 and V is TRBV18, with a tentative D call TRBD1 (6 bases). The CDR3 runs 16 residues. Germline CDR1 and CDR2: KGHSH and LQKENI. V gave up 2 bases and J gave up 2 bases, with 16 bases separating them.

This clone has more than one count but fewer than ten. V usage is TRBV29-1 and J usage is TRBJ1-1, with D unresolved. The CDR3 consists of 12 residues. Germline-derived CDR1 and CDR2 are SQVTM and ANQGSEA. The V gene lost 5 bases and the J gene lost 5 bases, with 12 bases spanning the gap. The CDR3 bases are TGCAGCGTTAGCGGCTTGGGTACTGAAGCTTTCTTT. Protein sequence: CSVSGLGTEAFF.

The rearrangement uses TRBV30 and TRBJ1-6, with D possibly being TRBD1 (6 bases). Germline V gene sequence: CDR1 GTSNPN, CDR2 SVGIG (reference sequence). V was shortened by 0 bases and J by 7 bases, with 10 bases between the two germline ends. The CDR3 length is 14 residues. The CDR3 region is CAWSVYRENSPLHF. The CDR3, as DNA: TGTGCCTGGAGTGTTTACAGGGAGAATTCACCCCTCCACTTT.

The chain joins TRBV15 to TRBJ2-7; D call uncertain. CDR3 length: 14 residues. Germline V gene sequence: CDR1 LNHNV, CDR2 YYDKDF (reference sequence). The V end was cut by 3 bases, the J end by 3 bases, with 12 bases between. In DNA, the CDR3 is TGTGCCACCAGCAGGGGCCAGCTAGACTACGAGCAGTACTTC. Translation: CATSRGQLDYEQYF.

This clone was counted only a few times. CDR3 nucleotides: TGTGCCAGCAGCCAAAGGTGGGATCAGCCCCAGCATTTT. Translated, it gives CASSQRWDQPQHF. The V and J genes are TRBV5-6 and TRBJ1-5; no reliable D call. CDR3 size: 13 residues. The germline V gene encodes CDR1 SGHDT and CDR2 YYEEEE. Deletions cut 4 bases from V and 5 bases from J, with 10 bases between.